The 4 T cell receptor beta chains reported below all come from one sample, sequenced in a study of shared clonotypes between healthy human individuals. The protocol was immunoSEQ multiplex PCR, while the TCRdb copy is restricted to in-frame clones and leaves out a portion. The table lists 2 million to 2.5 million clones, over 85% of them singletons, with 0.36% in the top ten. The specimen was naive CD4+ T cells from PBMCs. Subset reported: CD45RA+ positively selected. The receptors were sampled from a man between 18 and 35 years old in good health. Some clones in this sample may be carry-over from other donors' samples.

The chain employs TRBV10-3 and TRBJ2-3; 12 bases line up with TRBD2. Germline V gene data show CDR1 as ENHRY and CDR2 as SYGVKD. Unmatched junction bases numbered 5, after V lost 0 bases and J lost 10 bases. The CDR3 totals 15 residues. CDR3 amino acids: CAISESPTSGSSQYF. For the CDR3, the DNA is TGTGCCATCAGTGAGTCCCCGACTAGCGGGAGTTCGCAGTATTTT.

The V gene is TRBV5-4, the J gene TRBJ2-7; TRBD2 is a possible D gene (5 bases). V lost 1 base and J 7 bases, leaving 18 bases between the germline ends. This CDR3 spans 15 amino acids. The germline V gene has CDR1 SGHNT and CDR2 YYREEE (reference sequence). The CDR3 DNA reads TGTGCCAGCAGCTTGACCGGACGCATCGGAGGAGAGCAGTACTTC. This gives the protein CASSLTGRIGGEQYF.

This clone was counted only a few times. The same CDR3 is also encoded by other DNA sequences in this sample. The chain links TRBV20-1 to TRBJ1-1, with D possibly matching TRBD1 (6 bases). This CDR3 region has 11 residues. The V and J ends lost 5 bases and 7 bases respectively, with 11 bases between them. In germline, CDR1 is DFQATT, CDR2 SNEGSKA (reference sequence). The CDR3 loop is CSARGAGEAFF. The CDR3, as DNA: TGCAGTGCTCGGGGGGCCGGTGAAGCTTTCTTT.

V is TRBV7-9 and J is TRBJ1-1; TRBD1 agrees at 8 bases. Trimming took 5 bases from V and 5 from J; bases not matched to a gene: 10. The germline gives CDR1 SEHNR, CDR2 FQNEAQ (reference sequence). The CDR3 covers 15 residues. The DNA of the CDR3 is TGTGCCAGCAGCGAACGCCCGCAGGGGGCTACTGAAGCTTTCTTT. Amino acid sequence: CASSERPQGATEAFF.